The present T cell receptor beta chain was sequenced within a study of blood T cell repertoires in COVID-19. Whole-study context: Some COVID-19 samples were acute and others convalescent; all came from the United States, Italy and Spain.

Germline-derived CDR1 and CDR2 are LGHDT and YNNKEL (reference sequence). The CDR3 runs to 14 residues. Trimming left V 4 bases short and J 1 base short, with 10 bases between. Sequenced by immunoSEQ multiplex PCR; TCRdb stores in-frame clones only, minus some. The sample comprises approximately 200,000 clones, about four fifths of which are singletons, and approximately 1.3% rests with the top ten. The chain employs TRBV3-1 (or the pseudogene TRBV3-2) and TRBJ1-1, with D unresolved. The clonotype comes from a woman aged 40 to 49 with acute COVID-19. The sample taken for sequencing was PBMCs or T cells enriched from blood (not recorded which). CDR3 sequence reads: CASSLRQANTEAFF. As DNA, the CDR3 is TGTGCCAGCAGCCTTAGGCAGGCGAACACTGAAGCTTTCTTT.